This T cell receptor (beta chain) was sequenced in a study of tumor-infiltrating lymphocytes in primary liver carcinoma. Study at large: Male and female patients aged 30 to 69 years made up the cohort. Samples gave roughly 3.65 to 7.13 million productive TCRbeta reads, similar across tissue types. The study, taken as a whole, reports: Pairs comparing tumor with adjacent tissue or blood overlapped less than pairs drawn from tumor regions.

Details on this clonotype: Its specificity is not known.

Blood RNA originated from unsorted whole blood, with germline DNA additionally extracted. Starting from 500 ng of total RNA, TCR beta cDNA was produced with a primer in the constant region. ARM-PCR was slightly modified, and three nested multiplex PCR rounds with it gave rise to the TCR beta libraries. TCRdb passed the multiplex PCR reads through MiXCR, listing each CDR3 protein once. This sample has a few hundred thousand distinct CDR3 sequences, with approximately 54% found just once. The sequencing sample was made of peripheral blood. This TCR came from a woman in her twenties or thirties with primary liver carcinoma and hepatitis B virus infection.

The CDR3 nucleotides are TGCAATGTTCTAGTTTCAGGGGCCAACACCGGGGAGCTGTTTTTT. This gives the protein CNVLVSGANTGELFF. The rearrangement uses TRBV29-1 and TRBJ2-2, with D perhaps matching TRBD1 (6 bases). The CDR3 is 15 residues long. Germline values: CDR1 SQVTM, CDR2 ANQGSEA.